Reported below is one T cell receptor (beta chain). Antigen: not known. With survey level as its setting, the immunoSEQ assay was v3.0. The table came from immunoSEQ multiplex PCR; TCRdb's copy has only in-frame clones and leaves some out. The sample carries around 6,000 clones, 60% to 85% recorded once. This sample is drawn from a study of long-term antiretroviral therapy in people with HIV. For the study at large: It was about a decade before the 2015 immediate-ART recommendation that the earliest samples were taken. General study findings and limits: No data on ART adherence, viral resistance or therapy changes. Subsequent to ART, diversity was augmented yet persisted below that of transplant donor controls. The study found narrower CDR3 length ranges in HIV repertoires than in controls.

Germline V lookup: CDR1 MNHNS, CDR2 SASEGT. V dropped 8 bases and J dropped 0 bases, with 7 bases sitting between them. CDR3 length: 12 amino acids. Sample: unsorted PBMCs, taken 0.5 years before starting antiretroviral therapy. This chain uses TRBV6-1 with TRBJ1-1, with a tentative D call TRBD1 (5 bases). The receptor comes from a man in his forties with HIV. The CDR3 sequence is CASGGVNTEAFF. The CDR3 DNA reads TGTGCCAGCGGGGGGGTGAACACTGAAGCTTTCTTT.